These T cell receptor beta chains were read from a single sample in a study of tumor and adjacent non-tumor tissue in lung cancer. TCRdb called the multiplex PCR reads again in MiXCR, with one record for every CDR3 protein. The sample lists 200,000 to 250,000 distinct CDR3 sequences; 70% to 75% were seen once. The sample consisted of lung tumor tissue. The receptors were sampled from a man between 60 and 70 years old with non-small cell lung cancer. Both conserved end residues are part of each CDR3. A D gene is named only where the DNA matches it firmly. Size values are once, few and many counts, or a class for expanded clones, and some rows have none.

many	TRBV20-1	TRBJ2-6	-	TGCAGTGCTAGAGCAGTGTGGGGGAGCACAGCTGGGGCCAACGTCCTGACTTTC	CSARAVWGSTAGANVLTF
few	TRBV4-3	TRBJ1-1	-	TGCGCCAGCAGCCAAACGGGGGATACCACTGAAGCTTTCTTT	CASSQTGDTTEAFF
-	TRBV6-2/TRBV6-3	TRBJ2-7	-	TGTGCCAGCAGTTACGAATCGGGGCGATGGACCTACGAGCAGGACTTC	CASSYESGRWTYEQDF
-	TRBV12-3/TRBV12-4	TRBJ1-5	-	TGTGCTAGCAGTTTGCCCCAGAGCAATCAACCCCAGCATTTT	CASSLPQSNQPQHF
few	TRBV10-1	TRBJ2-5	-	TGCGCCAGCATGGCCCGATACCCACACCAAGAGACCCAGTACTTC	CASMARYPHQETQYF
few	TRBV6-2/TRBV6-3	TRBJ2-7	-	TGTACCAGCAGTTACGGGCAGTTTTCTTACGAGCAGTACTTC	CTSSYGQFSYEQYF
few	TRBV4-2	TRBJ1-6	-	TGTGCCAGCACCGGAGACGGGTTAGGTAATTCACCCCTCCACTTT	CASTGDGLGNSPLHF
-	TRBV29-1	TRBJ2-6	-	TGCAGCGTTGAAGCTCCCGAGCCTGGGGCCAATGTCCTGACCTTC	CSVEAPEPGANVLTF
few	TRBV10-2	TRBJ1-2	-	TGCGCCAGCAGTTCAGGGGATGGCTACACCTTC	CASSSGDGYTF
many	TRBV20-1	TRBJ2-7	-	TGCAGTGCTAGGCAGGGGCCAGCTACCTACGAGCAGTACTTC	CSARQGPATYEQYF
many	TRBV6-1	TRBJ2-7	TRBD2	TGTGCCAGCAGTGAAGCTAGGGGAGGGGCGAACTCCTACGAGCAGTACTTC	CASSEARGGANSYEQYF
-	TRBV4-1	TRBJ2-7	-	TGCGCTAGCAGCCAAGATAGGACGTTCCTTCGCTACGAGCAGTACTTC	CASSQDRTFLRYEQYF
-	TRBV11-2	TRBJ2-7	TRBD2	TGTGCCAGCAGCTTAAGCGGGAGGAGTGGCCCCTACGAGCAGTACTTC	CASSLSGRSGPYEQYF
-	TRBV6-1	TRBJ2-1	-	TGTGCCAGCAGTGAGCGACACCTCTGCTACAATGAGCAGTTCTTC	CASSERHLCYNEQFF
-	TRBV20-1	TRBJ2-7	TRBD2	TGCAGTTCTAGAGCGACTAGTGGGAGGGACGAGCAGTACTTC	CSSRATSGRDEQYF
-	TRBV5-1	TRBJ2-3	TRBD1	TGCGCCAGCAGCAGATCAGGGGGCGAGGTGACAGATACGCAGTATTTT	CASSRSGGEVTDTQYF
-	TRBV5-4	TRBJ1-2	-	TGTGCCAGCAGCCAGCGGGGCGGGGATGGCTACACCTTC	CASSQRGGDGYTF
many	TRBV20-1	TRBJ2-6	-	TGCAGTGCCCTGGTCGGGGCTGGGGCCAACGTCCTGACTTTC	CSALVGAGANVLTF
-	TRBV11-1	TRBJ2-1	-	TGTGCCAGCTGCTTAGGCCTGGGTGGATACAATGATCAGTTCTTC	CASCLGLGGYNDQFF
-	TRBV20-1	TRBJ1-2	-	TGCAATGCTAGAGATTCGGGACCACAGAAAGTTTATGGCTACACCTTC	CNARDSGPQKVYGYTF
-	TRBV28	TRBJ2-7	-	TGTGTCAGTAGGACTACGGGGAGCTCCTACGAGCAGTACTTC	CVSRTTGSSYEQYF
-	TRBV28	TRBJ2-5	-	TGTGCTAGCAGTTTACAAGGGATCGAGACCCAGTACTTC	CASSLQGIETQYF
few	TRBV12-3/TRBV12-4	TRBJ2-3	TRBD2	TGTGCCAGCAGTTTAGGTAGCGGGGGGGATCCGGGAGATACGCAGTATTTT	CASSLGSGGDPGDTQYF
-	TRBV6-5	TRBJ2-7	TRBD2	TGTGCCACCAGCCGAGGGGCAGCGGGAGGCTCTTCCTACGAGCAGTACTTC	CATSRGAAGGSSYEQYF
-	TRBV20-1	TRBJ1-4	-	TGCACTGCTAGAGCGGGGGAAGTGGAAGAACTGTTTTTT	CTARAGEVEELFF
-	TRBV20-1	TRBJ2-3	TRBD2	TGCAGTGCTAGGGGGGGGCTAGCGGGGGGGCCCGGCACAGATACGCAGTATTTT	CSARGGLAGGPGTDTQYF
-	TRBV19	TRBJ1-1	-	TGTGCCAGTAGAATCTCCGGGACCCCAAATGAACCTTTCTTT	CASRISGTPNEPFF
-	TRBV11-2	TRBJ2-2	-	TGTGCCAGCAGCTTAGTGCAGGGAGCGAACACCGTGGAGCAGTTTTTT	CASSLVQGANTVEQFF
-	TRBV11-3	TRBJ2-1	-	TGTGCCGGCGGCTTAGATGGGGTTAGGCGGTTCTTC	CAGGLDGVRRFF
-	TRBV6-4	TRBJ2-1	TRBD2	TGTGCCAGCAGTGACTCGGGGACTAGCTTCGATGAGCAGTTCTTC	CASSDSGTSFDEQFF
-	TRBV5-6	TRBJ2-7	TRBD2	TGTGCCAGAAGCCCAGCGACTAGCGGGGGTTACGAGCAGTACTTC	CARSPATSGGYEQYF
-	TRBV11-2	TRBJ2-5	-	TGTGCCAGCAGCCTAAGACGAGGGGGCGGGAAGACCCTGTACTTC	CASSLRRGGGKTLYF
-	TRBV10-1	TRBJ2-2	TRBD2	TGCGCCAGCAGTGAGGCTAGCGGTTACACCGGGGAGCTGTGTTTT	CASSEASGYTGELCF
-	TRBV20-1	TRBJ2-7	-	TGCAATACTAGCCCAGGAGCCCTCTCCTACGAGCAGTACTTC	CNTSPGALSYEQYF
-	TRBV7-9	TRBJ2-7	TRBD2	TGTGCCAGCAGCCAACTCGGACTAGCGGGAGCCTATGAGCAGTACTTC	CASSQLGLAGAYEQYF
-	TRBV11-2	TRBJ2-1	-	TGTGCCCGCAGCTTAGAACCTGGGGGCCATGATCAGTTCTTC	CARSLEPGGHDQFF
-	TRBV4-3	TRBJ1-2	-	TGCGCCAGCAGCCTCTCAGGGCGGAGGTTCTATGGCTACACCTTC	CASSLSGRRFYGYTF
many	TRBV7-8	TRBJ2-2	-	TGTGCCAGCAGCTGGGGAGGCACCGGGGAGCTGTTTTTT	CASSWGGTGELFF
-	TRBV20-1	TRBJ2-1	TRBD2	TGCAGTGTCCTGTTGGGAGGGAGTAGCAATGAGCAGCTCTTC	CSVLLGGSSNEQLF